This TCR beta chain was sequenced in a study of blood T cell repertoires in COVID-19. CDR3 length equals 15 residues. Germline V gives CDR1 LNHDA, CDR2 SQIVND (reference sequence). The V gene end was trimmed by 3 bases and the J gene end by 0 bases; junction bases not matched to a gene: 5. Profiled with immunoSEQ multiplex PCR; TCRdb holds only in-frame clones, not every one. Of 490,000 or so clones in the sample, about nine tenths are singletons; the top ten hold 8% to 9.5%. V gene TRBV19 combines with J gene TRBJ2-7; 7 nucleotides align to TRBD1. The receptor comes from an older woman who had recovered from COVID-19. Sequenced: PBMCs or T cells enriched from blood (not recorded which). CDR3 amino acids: CASSIGAGGSYEQYF. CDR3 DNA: TGTGCCAGTAGTATTGGGGCAGGGGGCTCCTACGAGCAGTACTTC.